These 9 T cell receptor beta chains share one sample of origin, sequenced in a study of T cells in localized non-small cell lung cancer. Assay: immunoSEQ multiplex PCR; the TCRdb copy retains only in-frame clones and omits some. This table has about 2,400 clones, less than 25% appearing once. The specimen comprised lung tumor tissue, sampled before any cancer treatment. These receptors all come from an older male donor with stage I lung adenocarcinoma.

The chain links TRBV9 to TRBJ2-3, with a weak D call TRBD2 (6 bases). Per the germline V gene, CDR1 is SGDLS and CDR2 is YYNGEE. V lost 5 bases to trimming and J lost 3 bases, with 13 bases between them. The length of the CDR3 is 14 residues. CDR3 protein: CASSEGRGTDTQYF. In DNA, the CDR3 is TGTGCCAGCAGTGAGGGGCGGGGTACAGATACGCAGTATTTT.

The J gene is TRBJ1-6, the V gene TRBV12-5, with D maybe TRBD1 (5 bases). The CDR3 loop spans 20 amino acids. CDR1 and CDR2 (germline): LGHNT, FRNRAP. V was trimmed by 3 bases and J by 7 bases, leaving 28 bases between them. The CDR3 DNA follows: TGTGCTAGTGGTTTCGTTAGGGACCGGCCGTCAGGGATTGCGAATTCACCCCTCCACTTT. Translation gives CASGFVRDRPSGIANSPLHF.

This clone was detected a few times. V and J are TRBV29-1 and TRBJ2-1; 10 bases align to TRBD2. The V segment lost 5 bases and the J segment 7 bases; nucleotides outside the gene matches: 5. Germline V lookup: CDR1 SQVTM, CDR2 ANQGSEA. CDR3 length: 13 amino acids. CDR3 in DNA: TGCAGCGTTAGCGGGGGGGTACGGAATGAGCAGTTCTTC. Its protein product is CSVSGGVRNEQFF.

By share, this clone counts as medium-sized (0.01 to 0.1%). The rearrangement joins TRBV6-8 to TRBJ1-4; 9 positions match TRBD1. V lost 10 bases, J lost 2 bases, and 11 bases stayed unmatched. The germline V gene encodes CDR1 MNHGY and CDR2 SAAAGT. The CDR3 sequence is 16 residues long. CDR3 loop: CAIRGRDRATNEKLFF. The CDR3 DNA reads TGTGCCATCAGGGGCCGGGACAGGGCGACTAATGAAAAACTGTTTTTT.

A few counts support this clone. The rearrangement uses TRBV5-1 and TRBJ2-3; TRBD2 is a possible D gene (7 bases). Trimming shortened V by 4 bases and J by 2 bases, and 17 bases separated the two germline ends. The CDR3 is made up of 16 amino acids. Germline lookup yields CDR1 SGHRS and CDR2 YFSETQ. CDR3 coding DNA: TGCGCCAGCAGCGTCCGGGGGGCGGGGACCACAGATACGCAGTATTTT. Translation: CASSVRGAGTTDTQYF.

The V call is TRBV5-1, the J call TRBJ2-5; 10 nucleotides match TRBD2. The CDR3 covers 16 residues. Germline V gives CDR1 SGHRS, CDR2 YFSETQ. Unmatched junction bases numbered 12, after V lost 5 bases and J lost 5 bases. CDR3 sequence (DNA): TGCGCCAGCAGTGTTTATAGCGGGGGGATCGGGGAGACCCAGTACTTC. Its protein product is CASSVYSGGIGETQYF. Supplemented by reference TRBV5-1 and TRBJ2-5, the full variable domain reads KAGVTQTPRYLIKTRGQQVTLSCSPISGHRSVSWYQQTPGQGLQFLFEYFSETQRNKGNFPGRFSGRQFSNSRSEMNVSTLELGDSALYLCASSVYSGGIGETQYFGPGTRLLVL.

CDR3 sequence reads: CASFKGGSGSGELFF. The CDR3 DNA reads TGTGCCTCTTTTAAAGGTGGAAGCGGGAGCGGGGAGCTGTTTTTT. The chain recombines TRBV30 with TRBJ2-2; TRBD2 aligns across 8 bases. Trimming took 7 bases from V and 7 from J; bases not matched to a gene: 14. The germline gives CDR1 GTSNPN, CDR2 SVGIG (reference sequence). CDR3 size: 15 residues.

In this sample, this clone turned up a few times. The chain is built from TRBV29-1 and TRBJ1-1; D remains unclear. V was cut by 6 bases and J by 0 bases, with 14 bases left in between. Germline V CDR1 and CDR2: SQVTM, ANQGSEA. The CDR3 covers 14 residues. This chain's CDR3 is CSVDVQGMNTEAFF. For the CDR3, the DNA is TGCAGCGTCGATGTACAAGGGATGAACACTGAAGCTTTCTTT. Combining the CDR3 with reference TRBV29-1 and TRBJ1-1 gives the whole variable domain SAVISQKPSRDICQRGTSLTIQCQVDSQVTMMFWYRQQPGQSLTLIATANQGSEATYESGFVIDKFPISRPNLTFSTLTVSNMSPEDSSIYLCSVDVQGMNTEAFFGQGTRLTVV.

By share, this clone ranks as large. The chain links TRBV30 to TRBJ2-7, with D unresolved. CDR1 GTSNPN and CDR2 SVGIG come from the germline V gene (reference sequence). Trimming stripped 3 bases from V and 5 bases from J, with 17 bases between. The CDR3 has 14 amino acids. CDR3 residues: CAWSYGDLDHEQYF. DNA for the CDR3: TGTGCCTGGAGCTACGGAGACCTTGACCACGAGCAGTACTTC.